This is a list of T cell receptor beta chains from one sample in a study of early T cells in non-severe SARS-CoV-2 infection. TCRdb ran MiXCR on the 5' RACE reads and lists one entry per CDR3 protein. The table records about 68,000 distinct CDR3 sequences, about 12% of them present only once. The material sequenced was whole blood. These receptors were obtained from an adult who was a healthcare worker with PCR-confirmed SARS-CoV-2 infection or an uninfected control (not recorded which). Each CDR3 is given without its conserved first and last residue. Fields, in order: V gene, clone size, J gene, CDR3 protein. The listing skips clone size in some rows; elsewhere it reads once, few, many or a size class.

v_call: TRBV5-4
clone_size: many
j_call: TRBJ2-6
cdr3_aa: ASSPVPVSGANVLT

v_call: TRBV7-9
clone_size: many
j_call: TRBJ1-2
cdr3_aa: ASSLQGASGYT

v_call: TRBV20-1
clone_size: -
j_call: TRBJ1-4
cdr3_aa: SARNVGATIKLF

v_call: TRBV7-2
clone_size: few
j_call: TRBJ1-1
cdr3_aa: ASRPQGIGEAF

v_call: TRBV12-3/TRBV12-4
clone_size: few
j_call: TRBJ2-3
cdr3_aa: ASSLVGVSTDTQY

v_call: TRBV18
clone_size: few
j_call: TRBJ1-2
cdr3_aa: ASSLPGVYGYT

v_call: TRBV6-5
clone_size: many
j_call: TRBJ2-3
cdr3_aa: ASSNEDTQY

v_call: TRBV7-9
clone_size: -
j_call: TRBJ1-2
cdr3_aa: ASSIISGYT

v_call: TRBV5-1
clone_size: few
j_call: TRBJ2-3
cdr3_aa: ASRPEGGQWDTQY

v_call: TRBV7-7
clone_size: many
j_call: TRBJ2-3
cdr3_aa: ASSPGGRTDTQY

v_call: TRBV7-2
clone_size: -
j_call: TRBJ2-5
cdr3_aa: AGRLAGPRAQY

v_call: TRBV9
clone_size: -
j_call: TRBJ1-2
cdr3_aa: ASSVGSPLGKGYT

v_call: TRBV3-1
clone_size: -
j_call: TRBJ1-3
cdr3_aa: ASSQASGGNTIY

v_call: TRBV10-1
clone_size: few
j_call: TRBJ2-3
cdr3_aa: ASSDPGTGAKDTQY

v_call: TRBV6-5
clone_size: -
j_call: TRBJ1-2
cdr3_aa: ASSPDRASYGYT

v_call: TRBV28
clone_size: once
j_call: TRBJ2-5
cdr3_aa: ASSSPSSAATQY

v_call: TRBV4-2
clone_size: -
j_call: TRBJ1-1
cdr3_aa: ASSHGQGFEAF

v_call: TRBV29-1
clone_size: -
j_call: TRBJ2-1
cdr3_aa: SVEVYEEQF

v_call: TRBV28
clone_size: -
j_call: TRBJ1-1
cdr3_aa: ASSLDRTTKARQAF

v_call: TRBV6-4
clone_size: medium-sized
j_call: TRBJ2-2
cdr3_aa: ASSITNTGELF

v_call: TRBV29-1
clone_size: -
j_call: TRBJ1-1
cdr3_aa: SVATGGMNTEAF

v_call: TRBV2
clone_size: -
j_call: TRBJ1-6
cdr3_aa: ASSERARDNSPLH

v_call: TRBV20-1
clone_size: many
j_call: TRBJ2-1
cdr3_aa: SASLGLGGYNEQF

v_call: TRBV7-2
clone_size: -
j_call: TRBJ2-5
cdr3_aa: ASSGAFETQY

v_call: TRBV6-2/TRBV6-3
clone_size: few
j_call: TRBJ2-2
cdr3_aa: ASSYANTGELF

v_call: TRBV13
clone_size: many
j_call: TRBJ2-3
cdr3_aa: ASSPHVAGGSTDTQY

v_call: TRBV10-3
clone_size: many
j_call: TRBJ1-2
cdr3_aa: AISDSANYGYT

v_call: TRBV7-9
clone_size: -
j_call: TRBJ1-4
cdr3_aa: ASQGGSSTNEKLF